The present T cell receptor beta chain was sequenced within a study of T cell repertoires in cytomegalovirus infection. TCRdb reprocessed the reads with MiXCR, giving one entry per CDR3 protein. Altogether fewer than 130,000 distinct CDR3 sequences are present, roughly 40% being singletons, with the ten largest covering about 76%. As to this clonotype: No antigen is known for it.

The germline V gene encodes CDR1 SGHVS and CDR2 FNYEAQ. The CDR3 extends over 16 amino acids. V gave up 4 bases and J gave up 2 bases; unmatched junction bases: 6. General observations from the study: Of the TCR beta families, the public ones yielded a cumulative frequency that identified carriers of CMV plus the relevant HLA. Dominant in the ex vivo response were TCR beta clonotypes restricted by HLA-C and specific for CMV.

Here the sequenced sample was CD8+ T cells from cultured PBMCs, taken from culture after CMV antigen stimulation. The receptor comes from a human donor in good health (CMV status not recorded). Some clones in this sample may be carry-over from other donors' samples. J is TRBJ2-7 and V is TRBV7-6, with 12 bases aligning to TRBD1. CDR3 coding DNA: TGTGCCAGCAGCTCGAGGGACAGGGGGCACCCCTACGAGCAGTACTTC. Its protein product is CASSSRDRGHPYEQYF.